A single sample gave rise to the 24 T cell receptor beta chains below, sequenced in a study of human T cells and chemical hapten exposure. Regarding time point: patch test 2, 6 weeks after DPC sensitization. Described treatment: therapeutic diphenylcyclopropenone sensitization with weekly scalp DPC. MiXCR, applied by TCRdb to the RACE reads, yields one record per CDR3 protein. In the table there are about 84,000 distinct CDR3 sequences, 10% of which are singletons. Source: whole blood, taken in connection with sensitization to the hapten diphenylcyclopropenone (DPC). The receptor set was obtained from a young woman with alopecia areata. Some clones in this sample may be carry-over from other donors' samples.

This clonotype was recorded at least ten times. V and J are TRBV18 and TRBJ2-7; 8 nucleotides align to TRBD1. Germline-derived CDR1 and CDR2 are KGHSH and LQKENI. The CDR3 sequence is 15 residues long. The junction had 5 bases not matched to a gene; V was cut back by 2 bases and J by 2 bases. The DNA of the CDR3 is TGTGCCAGCTCACCAGGGGGACAGGTGACCTACGAGCAGTACTTC. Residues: CASSPGGQVTYEQYF. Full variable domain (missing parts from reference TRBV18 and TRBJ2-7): NAGVMQNPRHLVRRRGQEARLRCSPMKGHSHVYWYRQLPEEGLKFMVYLQKENIIDESGMPKERFSAEFPKEGPSILRIQQVVRGDSAAYFCASSPGGQVTYEQYFGPGTRLTVT.

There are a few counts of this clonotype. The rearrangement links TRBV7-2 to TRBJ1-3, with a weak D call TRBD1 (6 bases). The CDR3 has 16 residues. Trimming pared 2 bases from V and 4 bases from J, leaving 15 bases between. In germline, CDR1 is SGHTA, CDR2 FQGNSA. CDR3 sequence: CASSLMIRGQGNTIYF. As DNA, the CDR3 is TGTGCCAGCAGCTTAATGATACGGGGGCAAGGAAACACCATATATTTT.

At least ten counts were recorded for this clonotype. CDR3 protein: CASSGARAIQETQYF. In DNA form, the CDR3 reads TGTGCCAGCAGTGGGGCCAGGGCCATCCAAGAGACCCAGTACTTC. This chain connects TRBV2 to TRBJ2-5, with D tentatively TRBD1 (5 bases). The CDR3 covers 15 residues. V was shortened by 4 bases and J by 1 base, with 13 bases between the two germline ends. CDR1 SNHLY and CDR2 FYNNEI come from the germline V gene.

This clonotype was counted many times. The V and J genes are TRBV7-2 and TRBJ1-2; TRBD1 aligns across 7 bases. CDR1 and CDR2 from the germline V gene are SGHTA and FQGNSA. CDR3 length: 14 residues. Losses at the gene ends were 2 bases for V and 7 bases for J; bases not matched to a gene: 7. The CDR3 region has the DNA TGTGCCAGCAGCTTATGGTCGCAGGGGGGTGGCTACACCTTC. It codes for CASSLWSQGGGYTF.

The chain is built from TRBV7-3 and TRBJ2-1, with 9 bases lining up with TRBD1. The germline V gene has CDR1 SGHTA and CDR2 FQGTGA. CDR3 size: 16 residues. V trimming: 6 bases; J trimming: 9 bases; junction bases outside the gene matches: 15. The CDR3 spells CASRSRDGQGMGEQFF. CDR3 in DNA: TGTGCCAGCAGGTCAAGGGACGGACAGGGGATGGGTGAGCAGTTCTTC.

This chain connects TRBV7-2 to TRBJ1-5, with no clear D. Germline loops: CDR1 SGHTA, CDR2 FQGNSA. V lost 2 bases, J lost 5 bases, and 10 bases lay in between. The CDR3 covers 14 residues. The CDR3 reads CASSLTADDQPQHF. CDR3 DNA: TGTGCCAGCAGCTTAACGGCAGATGATCAGCCCCAGCATTTT.

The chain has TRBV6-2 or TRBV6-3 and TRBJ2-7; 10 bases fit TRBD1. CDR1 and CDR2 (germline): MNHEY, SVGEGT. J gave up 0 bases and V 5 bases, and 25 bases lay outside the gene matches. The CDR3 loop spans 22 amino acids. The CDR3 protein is CASSDYPTRTGGSSVGSYEQYF. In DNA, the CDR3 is TGTGCCAGCAGTGACTACCCGACCCGGACAGGGGGTAGTTCCGTGGGCTCCTACGAGCAGTACTTC.

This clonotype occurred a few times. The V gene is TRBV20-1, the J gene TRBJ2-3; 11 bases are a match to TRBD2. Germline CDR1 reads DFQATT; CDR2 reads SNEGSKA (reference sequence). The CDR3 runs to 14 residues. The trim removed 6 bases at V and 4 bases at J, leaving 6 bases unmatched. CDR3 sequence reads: CSARLAGSADTQYF. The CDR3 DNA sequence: TGCAGTGCAAGACTAGCGGGATCGGCAGATACGCAGTATTTT.

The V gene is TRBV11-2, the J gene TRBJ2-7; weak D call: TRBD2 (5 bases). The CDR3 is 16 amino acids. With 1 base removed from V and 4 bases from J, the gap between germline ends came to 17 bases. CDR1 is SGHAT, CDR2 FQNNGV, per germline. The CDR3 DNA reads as TGTGCCAGCAGCTTAGGCCTGCCCGGGAATGCGTACGAGCAGTACTTC. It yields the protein CASSLGLPGNAYEQYF.

The CDR3 coding sequence is TGTGCCAGCTCATTTCGGACGGGCGGGAACACTGAAGCTTTCTTT. Translation gives CASSFRTGGNTEAFF. The rearrangement joins TRBV18 to TRBJ1-1; D not certain. The V gene's germline CDR1 is KGHSH and CDR2 LQKENI. The CDR3 covers 15 residues. V was pared by 5 bases and J by 1 base, with 14 bases between. Together with reference TRBV18 and TRBJ1-1, the CDR3 gives the full variable domain: NAGVMQNPRHLVRRRGQEARLRCSPMKGHSHVYWYRQLPEEGLKFMVYLQKENIIDESGMPKERFSAEFPKEGPSILRIQQVVRGDSAAYFCASSFRTGGNTEAFFGQGTRLTVV.

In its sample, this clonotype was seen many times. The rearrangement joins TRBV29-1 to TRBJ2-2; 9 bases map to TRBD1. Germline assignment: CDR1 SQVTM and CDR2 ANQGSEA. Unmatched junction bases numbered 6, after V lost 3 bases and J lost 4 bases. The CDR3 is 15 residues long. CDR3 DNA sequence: TGCAGCGTTGATGTGGGACAGGGCACCACCGGGGAGCTGTTTTTT. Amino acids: CSVDVGQGTTGELFF.

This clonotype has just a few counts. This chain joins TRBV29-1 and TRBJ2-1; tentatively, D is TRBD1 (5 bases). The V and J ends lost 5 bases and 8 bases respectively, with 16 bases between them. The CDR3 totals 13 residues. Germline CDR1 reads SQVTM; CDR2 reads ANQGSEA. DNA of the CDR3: TGCAGCGTTAAGAGGCAGGGTTTCGATGAGCAGTTCTTC. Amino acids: CSVKRQGFDEQFF.

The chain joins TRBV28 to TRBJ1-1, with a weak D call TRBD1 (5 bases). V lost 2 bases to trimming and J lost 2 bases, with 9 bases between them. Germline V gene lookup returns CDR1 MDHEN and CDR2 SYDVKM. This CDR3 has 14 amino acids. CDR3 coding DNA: TGTGCCAGCAGTTTAGATGGGGGTAACACTGAAGCTTTCTTT. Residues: CASSLDGGNTEAFF.

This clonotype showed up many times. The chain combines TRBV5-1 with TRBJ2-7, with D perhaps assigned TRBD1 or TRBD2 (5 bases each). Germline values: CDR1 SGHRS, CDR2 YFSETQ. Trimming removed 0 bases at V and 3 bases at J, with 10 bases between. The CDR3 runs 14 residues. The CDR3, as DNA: TGCGCCAGCAGCTTGGTTGGGGGAAACTACGAGCAGTACTTC. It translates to CASSLVGGNYEQYF. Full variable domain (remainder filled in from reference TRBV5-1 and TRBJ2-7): KAGVTQTPRYLIKTRGQQVTLSCSPISGHRSVSWYQQTPGQGLQFLFEYFSETQRNKGNFPGRFSGRQFSNSRSEMNVSTLELGDSALYLCASSLVGGNYEQYFGPGTRLTVT.

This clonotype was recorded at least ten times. The CDR3 DNA reads as TGTGCCAGCAGTTTGGGTACCGTTATCTACGAGCAGTACTTC. It encodes CASSLGTVIYEQYF. This sequence joins TRBV6-2 or TRBV6-3 and TRBJ2-7; no clear D. CDR1 and CDR2 from the germline V gene are MNHEY and SVGEGT. Deletions cut 4 bases from V and 3 bases from J, with 13 bases between. The CDR3 sequence is 14 residues long.

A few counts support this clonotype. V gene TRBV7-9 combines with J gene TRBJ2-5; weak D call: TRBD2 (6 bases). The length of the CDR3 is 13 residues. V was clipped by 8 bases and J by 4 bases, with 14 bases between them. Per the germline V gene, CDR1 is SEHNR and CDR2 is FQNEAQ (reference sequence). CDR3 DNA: TGTGCCAGCGCATATACCGGGAGAGAGACCCAGTACTTC. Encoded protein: CASAYTGRETQYF. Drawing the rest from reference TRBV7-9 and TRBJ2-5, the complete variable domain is DTGVSQNPRHKITKRGQNVTFRCDPISEHNRLYWYRQTLGQGPEFLTYFQNEAQLEKSRLLSDRFSAERPKGSFSTLEIQRTEQGDSAMYLCASAYTGRETQYFGPGTRLLVL.

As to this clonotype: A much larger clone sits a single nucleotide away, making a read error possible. CDR3 in DNA: TGTGCCAGCAGCTTGGCGCTAGCGGGAACCTACGAGCAGTACTTC. As protein: CASSLALAGTYEQYF. The chain is built from TRBV5-4 and TRBJ2-7; 9 nucleotides agree with TRBD2. Germline CDR1 reads SGHNT; CDR2 reads YYREEE (reference sequence). The CDR3 loop spans 15 amino acids. Unmatched junction bases numbered 3, after V lost 0 bases and J lost 2 bases.

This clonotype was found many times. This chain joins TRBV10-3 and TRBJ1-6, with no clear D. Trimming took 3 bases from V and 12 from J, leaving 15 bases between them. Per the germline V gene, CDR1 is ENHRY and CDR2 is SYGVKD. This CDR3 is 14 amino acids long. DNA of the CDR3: TGTGCCATCAGTGAACCGACCGGGTCCGAACCCCTCCACTTT. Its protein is CAISEPTGSEPLHF.

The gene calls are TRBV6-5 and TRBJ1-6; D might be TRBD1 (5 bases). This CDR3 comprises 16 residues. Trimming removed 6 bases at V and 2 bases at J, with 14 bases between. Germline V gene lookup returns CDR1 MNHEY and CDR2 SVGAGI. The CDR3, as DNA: TGTGCCAGCAGGGCCAGGGTTGGCACCTATAATTCACCCCTCCACTTT. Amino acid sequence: CASRARVGTYNSPLHF.

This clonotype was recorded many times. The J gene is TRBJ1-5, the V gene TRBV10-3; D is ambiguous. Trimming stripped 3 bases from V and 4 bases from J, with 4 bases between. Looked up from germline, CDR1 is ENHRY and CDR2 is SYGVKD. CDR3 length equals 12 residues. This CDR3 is CAISDSNQPQHF. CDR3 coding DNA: TGTGCCATCAGTGACAGTAATCAGCCCCAGCATTTT.

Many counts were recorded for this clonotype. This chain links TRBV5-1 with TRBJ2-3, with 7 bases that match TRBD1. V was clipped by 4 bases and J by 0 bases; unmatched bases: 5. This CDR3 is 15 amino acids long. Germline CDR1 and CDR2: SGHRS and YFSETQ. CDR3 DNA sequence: TGCGCCAGCAGCAACGGGGACAGCAGCACAGATACGCAGTATTTT. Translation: CASSNGDSSTDTQYF.

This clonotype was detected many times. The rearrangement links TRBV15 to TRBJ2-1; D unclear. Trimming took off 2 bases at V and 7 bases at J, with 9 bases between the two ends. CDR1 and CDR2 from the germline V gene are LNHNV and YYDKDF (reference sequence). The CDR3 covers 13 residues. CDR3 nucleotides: TGTGCCACCAGCAGACCCTGGGGTAATGAGCAGTTCTTC. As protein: CATSRPWGNEQFF.

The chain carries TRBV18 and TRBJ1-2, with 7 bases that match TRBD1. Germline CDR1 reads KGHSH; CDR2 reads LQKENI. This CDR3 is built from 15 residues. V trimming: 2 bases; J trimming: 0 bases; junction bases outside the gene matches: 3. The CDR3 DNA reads TGTGCCAGCTCACCAGGGACAGCCCCTAACTATGGCTACACCTTC. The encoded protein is CASSPGTAPNYGYTF.

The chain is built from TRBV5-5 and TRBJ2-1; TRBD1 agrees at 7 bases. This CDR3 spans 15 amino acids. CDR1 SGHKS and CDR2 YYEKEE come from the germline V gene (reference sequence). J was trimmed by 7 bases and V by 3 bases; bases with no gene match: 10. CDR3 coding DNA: TGTGCCAGCAGCTCTTCACAGGGGTGGCTAAATGAGCAGTTCTTC. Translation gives CASSSSQGWLNEQFF.